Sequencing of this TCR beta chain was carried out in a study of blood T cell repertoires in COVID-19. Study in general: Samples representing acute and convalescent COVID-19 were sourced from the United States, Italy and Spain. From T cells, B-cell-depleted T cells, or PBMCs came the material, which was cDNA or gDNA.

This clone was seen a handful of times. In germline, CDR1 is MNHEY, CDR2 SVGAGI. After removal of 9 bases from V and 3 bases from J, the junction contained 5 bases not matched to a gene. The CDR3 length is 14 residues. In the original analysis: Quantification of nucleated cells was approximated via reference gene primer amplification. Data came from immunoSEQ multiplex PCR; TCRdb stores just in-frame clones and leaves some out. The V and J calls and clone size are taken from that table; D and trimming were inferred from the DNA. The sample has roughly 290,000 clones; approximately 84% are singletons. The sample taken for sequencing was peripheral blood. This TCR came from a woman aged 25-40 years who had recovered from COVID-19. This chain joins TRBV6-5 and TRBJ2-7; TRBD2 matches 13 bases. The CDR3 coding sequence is TGTGCCAGTCGGACTAGCGGGGGACTCTACGAGCAGTACTTC. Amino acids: CASRTSGGLYEQYF.